This TCR beta chain emerged from a study of T-cell memory formation after mild COVID-19. From the 5' RACE reads, TCRdb called clonotypes with MiXCR, one entry per CDR3 protein. Among about 450,000 distinct CDR3 sequences, around 22% were seen once, and the ten largest hold less than 15%. This clonotype occurred a few times. Its antigen remains unknown. This CDR3 has 17 amino acids. Trimming cost V 5 bases and J 0 bases; bases outside gene matches: 6. CDR1 and CDR2 (germline): LNHNV, YYDKDF (reference sequence). Study-wide findings and caveats: Clones contracting day 15 to 85 were balanced CD4/CD8; later expanders leaned CD4+.

The TCR was taken from an adult woman who had mild COVID-19 (a few samples of this study predate the infection). Cell type and time point are not known. Material for sequencing was PBMCs or a T cell subset sorted from them (not recorded which). The rearrangement uses TRBV15 and TRBJ2-4; 11 nucleotides match TRBD2. CDR3 DNA sequence: TGTGCCACCAGCGTTAGCGGGGGGGGACTAGCCAAAAACATTCAGTACTTC. This encodes CATSVSGGGLAKNIQYF.